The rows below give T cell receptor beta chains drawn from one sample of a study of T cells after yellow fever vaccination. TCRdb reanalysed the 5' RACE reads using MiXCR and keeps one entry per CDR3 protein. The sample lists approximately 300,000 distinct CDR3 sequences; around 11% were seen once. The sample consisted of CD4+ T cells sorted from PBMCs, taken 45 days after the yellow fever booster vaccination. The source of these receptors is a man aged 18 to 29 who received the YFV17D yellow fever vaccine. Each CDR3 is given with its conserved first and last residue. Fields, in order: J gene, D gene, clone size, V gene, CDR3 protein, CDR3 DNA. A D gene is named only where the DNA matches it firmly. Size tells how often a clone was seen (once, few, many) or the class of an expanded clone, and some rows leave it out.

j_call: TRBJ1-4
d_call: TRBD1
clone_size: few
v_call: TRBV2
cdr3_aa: CASRWDRESEKLFF
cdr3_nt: TGTGCCAGCAGATGGGACAGGGAGAGCGAAAAACTGTTTTTT

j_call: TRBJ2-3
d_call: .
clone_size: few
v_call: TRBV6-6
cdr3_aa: CASSYTDRLNTQYF
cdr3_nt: TGTGCCAGCAGTTACACGGACAGATTAAATACGCAGTATTTT

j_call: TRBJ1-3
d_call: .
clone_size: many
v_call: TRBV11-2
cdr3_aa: CASSLQGRSGNTIYF
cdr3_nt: TGTGCCAGCAGCTTACAGGGACGTTCGGGAAACACCATATATTTT

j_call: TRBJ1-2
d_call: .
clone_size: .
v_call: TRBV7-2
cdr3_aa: CASSDAQGPGYGYTF
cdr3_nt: TGTGCCAGCAGCGACGCCCAAGGCCCCGGGTATGGCTACACCTTC

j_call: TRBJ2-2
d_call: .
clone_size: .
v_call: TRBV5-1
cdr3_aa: CASSFSSPNTGELFF
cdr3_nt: TGCGCCAGCAGCTTCTCCTCACCGAACACCGGGGAGCTGTTTTTT

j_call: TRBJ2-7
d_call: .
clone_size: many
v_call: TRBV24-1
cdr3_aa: CATSDFDRFYEQYF
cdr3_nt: TGTGCCACCAGTGATTTCGACAGGTTCTACGAGCAGTACTTC

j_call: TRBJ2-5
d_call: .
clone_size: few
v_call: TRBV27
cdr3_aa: CASKSGGQETQYF
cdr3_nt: TGTGCCAGCAAATCAGGGGGGCAGGAGACCCAGTACTTC

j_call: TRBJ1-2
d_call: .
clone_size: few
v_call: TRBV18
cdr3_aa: CASSPDPSYGYTF
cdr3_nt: TGTGCCAGCTCACCCGACCCGTCCTATGGCTACACCTTC

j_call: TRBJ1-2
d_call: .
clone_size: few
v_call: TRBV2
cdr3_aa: CASGGLRGYTF
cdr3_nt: TGTGCCAGCGGCGGTTTAAGAGGCTACACCTTC

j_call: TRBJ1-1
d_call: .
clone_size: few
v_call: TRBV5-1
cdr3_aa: CASSLGWVNTEAFF
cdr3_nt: TGCGCCAGCAGCTTGGGCTGGGTGAACACTGAAGCTTTCTTT

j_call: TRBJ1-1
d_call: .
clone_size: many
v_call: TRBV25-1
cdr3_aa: CASSEGSRNMNTEAFF
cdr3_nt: TGTGCCAGCAGTGAAGGCTCGAGGAATATGAACACTGAAGCTTTCTTT

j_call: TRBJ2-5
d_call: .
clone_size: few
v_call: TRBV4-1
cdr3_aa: CASSRPGRMYQETQYF
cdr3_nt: TGCGCCAGCAGCCGCCCGGGACGGATGTACCAAGAGACCCAGTACTTC

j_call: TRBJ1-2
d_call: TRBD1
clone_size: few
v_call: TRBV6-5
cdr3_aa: CASTQGGGYTF
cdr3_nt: TGTGCCAGCACCCAGGGGGGAGGCTACACCTTC

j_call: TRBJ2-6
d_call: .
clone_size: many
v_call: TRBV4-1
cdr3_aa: CASSQPRQSGANVLTF
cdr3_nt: TGCGCCAGCAGCCAACCTCGACAGTCTGGGGCCAACGTCCTGACTTTC

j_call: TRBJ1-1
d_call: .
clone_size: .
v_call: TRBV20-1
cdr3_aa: CSARGTGYTEAFF
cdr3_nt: TGCAGTGCTAGGGGAACAGGATACACTGAAGCTTTCTTT

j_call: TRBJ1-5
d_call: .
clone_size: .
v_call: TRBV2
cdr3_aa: CASLQEQSGPQHF
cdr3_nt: TGTGCCAGCCTGCAAGAACAGTCTGGACCCCAGCATTTT

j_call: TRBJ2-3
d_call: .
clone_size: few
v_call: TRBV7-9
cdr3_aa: CASIPEQGGPSDTQYF
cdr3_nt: TGTGCCAGCATCCCTGAACAGGGGGGGCCGTCAGATACGCAGTATTTT

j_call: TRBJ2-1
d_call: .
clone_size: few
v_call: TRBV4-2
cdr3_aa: CASSQDWSTTRKGGQFF
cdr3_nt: TGTGCCAGCAGCCAAGATTGGTCGACGACTAGGAAGGGGGGACAGTTCTTC

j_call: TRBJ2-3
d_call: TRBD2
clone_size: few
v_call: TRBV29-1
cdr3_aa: CAAGGYTDTQYF
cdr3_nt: TGCGCAGCGGGGGGGTACACAGATACGCAGTATTTT

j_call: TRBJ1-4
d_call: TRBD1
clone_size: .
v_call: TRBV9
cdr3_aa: CASSVGEDRGEKLFF
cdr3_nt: TGTGCCAGCAGCGTAGGAGAGGACAGGGGTGAAAAACTGTTTTTT

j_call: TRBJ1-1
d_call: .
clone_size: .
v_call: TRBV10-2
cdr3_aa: CASTLGTEAFF
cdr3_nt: TGCGCCAGCACCCTGGGCACTGAAGCTTTCTTT

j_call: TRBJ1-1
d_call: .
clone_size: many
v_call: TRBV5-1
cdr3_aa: CASSLSLRIEAFF
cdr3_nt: TGCGCCAGCAGCTTGAGTTTGAGGATTGAAGCTTTCTTT

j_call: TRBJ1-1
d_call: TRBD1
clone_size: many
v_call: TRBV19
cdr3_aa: CASRGGQRSDTEAFF
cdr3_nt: TGTGCCAGTAGGGGGGGACAGAGGTCGGACACTGAAGCTTTCTTT

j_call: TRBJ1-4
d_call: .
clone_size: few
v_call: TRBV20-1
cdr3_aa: CSATPVGRAEKLFF
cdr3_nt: TGCAGTGCTACCCCGGTAGGGAGAGCTGAAAAACTGTTTTTT

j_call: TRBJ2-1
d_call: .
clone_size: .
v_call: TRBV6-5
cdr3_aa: CASSIRRPEQGSEQFF
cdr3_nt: TGTGCCAGCAGTATCCGGCGACCTGAACAGGGTAGTGAGCAGTTCTTC

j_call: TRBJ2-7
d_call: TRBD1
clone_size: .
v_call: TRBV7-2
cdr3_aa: CASSLVGQVSSEQYF
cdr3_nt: TGTGCCAGCAGCTTAGTGGGACAGGTTTCCTCCGAGCAGTACTTC

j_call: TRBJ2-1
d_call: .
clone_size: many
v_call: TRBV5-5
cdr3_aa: CASSPRATSNEQFF
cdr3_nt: TGTGCCAGCAGCCCCCGTGCCACTTCCAATGAGCAGTTCTTC

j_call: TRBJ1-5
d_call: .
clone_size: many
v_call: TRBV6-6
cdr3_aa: CASSYSLDGSNQPQHF
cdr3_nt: TGTGCCAGCAGTTACTCCCTGGACGGTAGCAATCAGCCCCAGCATTTT

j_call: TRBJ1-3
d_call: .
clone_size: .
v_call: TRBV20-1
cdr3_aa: CSARISEALGNTIYF
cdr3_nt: TGCAGTGCTAGAATTTCAGAAGCTCTTGGAAACACCATATATTTT

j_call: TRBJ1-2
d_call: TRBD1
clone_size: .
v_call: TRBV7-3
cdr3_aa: CASSTRTGDGYTF
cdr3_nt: TGTGCCAGCAGCACTCGGACAGGGGATGGCTACACCTTC

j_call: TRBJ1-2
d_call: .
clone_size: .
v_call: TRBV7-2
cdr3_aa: CASTYREPLGYTF
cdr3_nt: TGTGCCAGTACCTACCGGGAGCCGTTAGGCTACACCTTC

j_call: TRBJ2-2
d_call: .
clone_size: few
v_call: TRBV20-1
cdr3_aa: CSASTLGVDTGELFF
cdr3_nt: TGCAGTGCAAGCACGTTAGGGGTGGACACCGGGGAGCTGTTTTTT

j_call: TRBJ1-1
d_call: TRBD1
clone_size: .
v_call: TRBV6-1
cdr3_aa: CASSAHPTGAGTEAFF
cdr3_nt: TGTGCCAGCAGTGCCCACCCGACAGGGGCGGGCACTGAAGCTTTCTTT